The entry below gives a single TCR beta chain sequence along with its context. Its binding antigen is unknown. No base-level quality is on record; no much larger clone is a single base apart. The library was produced with 5' RACE. The reads were generated on an Illumina HiSeq 2500. A second PCR of roughly 6 to 12 cycles was performed with a sample-barcoded 5' primer and a J-beta primer mix. Each TCR beta cDNA molecule received a unique molecular identifier from a template-switch 5' adaptor carrying 12 random nucleotides. Each sample yielded at least 2.5 million CDR3-containing paired-end reads. First-strand cDNA synthesis was performed from all RNA using the Mint cDNA synthesis kit, with priming by a TRBC-specific oligonucleotide. Following uracil-DNA glycosylase treatment, a first 18-cycle PCR with universal primers M1SS and BC2_uni_R was performed on all cDNA. Regarding the original processing steps: For normalization, 1 million high-quality reads were randomly selected from each sample, with every read carrying a distinct molecular identifier. Reads with shared molecular identifiers were discarded instead of being binned into consensus sequences. MiTCR, run with a Q25 quality threshold and the strictest error-elimination algorithm, handled CDR3 identification, clonotype clustering and error correction. A nonparametric unseen species model with Euler transformation was used to estimate lower-bound total TCR beta diversity. The public reads were reprocessed in TCRdb via fastp at Q25 and MiXCR, keeping in-frame beta chains. Identical CDR3 proteins give one entry, which carries the most common genes and DNA. These V and J calls derive from TCRdb rather than the authors' analysis. The table for this sample lists hundreds of thousands of distinct CDR3 sequences; around 30% of them were counted only once. Of the sample, 15% to 20% falls within the top ten clones.

The sample belongs to a study of blood T cells in healthy people across ages (dated by TCRdb to 2014 to 2015). Notes on the research overall: In model experiments, roughly one uniquely barcoded TCR beta cDNA molecule per two T cells was captured by template switching. To avoid experimental bias, donors of different ages were spread randomly across the sequencing lanes. The donors were divided into four age groups: young (average around 16 years), middle-aged (about 40), aged (approximately 62) and long-lived (about 90). Age-related changes in TCR beta repertoire diversity were measured in the study by deep sequencing normalized with unique cDNA molecular identifiers. For two donors (one aged 18 to 30 and one aged 80 or older), the study analyzed two additional independent replicas of 1 million unique cDNA reads from the same blood draw. Broader findings and caveats from the paper: Because profiling used bulk unsorted PBMCs, naive and antigen-experienced compartments could not be compared conclusively. As age increased, observed TCR beta diversity per million T cells dropped in a roughly linear way, and a significant reduction was already evident by age about 40. There was a strong correlation between observed TCR beta diversity and the percentage of naive T cells measured by flow cytometry. Compared with the aged group, the long-lived group had more naive CD4+ T cells, fewer expanded clones and increased TCR diversity, suggesting age selection. Because donor CMV infection status was unknown, age-related changes in expanded clonotypes were potentially confounded. Total diversity estimates from one million sequenced T cells were considered lower bounds and underestimates.

V loses 1 base, J loses 8 bases, and the germline ends lie 9 bases apart. CDR3 length: 13 amino acids, cysteine to phenylalanine. Only the CDR3 portion is preserved as DNA: 39 bases, with reading frame beginning at the first base. CDR1 and CDR2, per the germline V gene, are SGHTA and FQGNSA. Donors were a few dozen systemically healthy Caucasian individuals from Russia aged about 6 to 100 years. Around 10 milliliters of peripheral blood were collected from each donor into EDTA-treated Vacutainer tubes. Ficoll-Paque density-gradient centrifugation was used to isolate PBMCs, with at least 7 million per sample. Trizol reagent was used to extract total RNA from PBMCs, with at least 6 micrograms per sample. For every donor, an aliquot of PBMCs went through flow cytometry to measure the percentages of naive CD45RAhigh/CD27high T cells.

Sequenced input: blood. The clonotype comes from a woman of 80 years or more in good health. The sequence joins TRBV7-2 to TRBJ1-3, and possibly TRBD1, on 5 matching bases. The sequence in DNA is TGTGCCAGCAGCTTAGGGGGGGTGGACACCATATATTTT. Its protein is CASSLGGVDTIYF.